This T cell receptor beta chain was captured by sequencing in a study of T cells after yellow fever vaccination. About the research overall: With SMART-Seq v4 Ultra Low Input, the fractions containing low cell numbers were prepared.

MiXCR was run by TCRdb on the 5' RACE reads, yielding one entry per CDR3 protein. In the table there are 300,000 to 400,000 distinct CDR3 sequences, more than 8.5% of which are singletons. Germline values: CDR1 SGDLS, CDR2 YYNGEE. Trimming pared 2 bases from V and 5 bases from J, leaving 23 bases between. The CDR3 spans 18 residues. This clonotype was seen at least ten times. The clonotype was recovered from a man aged 18 to 30 who received the YFV17D yellow fever vaccine. V and J are TRBV9 and TRBJ2-4; D is undetermined. The specimen was PBMCs, collected on the day of the first yellow fever vaccination. CDR3 sequence reads: CASSVHPSLHTPENIQYF. CDR3 sequence (DNA): TGTGCCAGCAGCGTGCACCCGTCCCTTCACACCCCAGAAAACATTCAGTACTTC.